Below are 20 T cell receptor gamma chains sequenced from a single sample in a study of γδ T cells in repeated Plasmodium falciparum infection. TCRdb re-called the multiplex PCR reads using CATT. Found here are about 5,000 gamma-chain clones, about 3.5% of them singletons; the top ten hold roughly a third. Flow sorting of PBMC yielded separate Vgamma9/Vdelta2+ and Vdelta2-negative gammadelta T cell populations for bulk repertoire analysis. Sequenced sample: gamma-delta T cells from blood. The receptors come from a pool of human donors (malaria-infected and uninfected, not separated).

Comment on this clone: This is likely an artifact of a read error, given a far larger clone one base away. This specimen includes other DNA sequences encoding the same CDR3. The CDR3 region is CALWEGEQELGKKIKVF. Written as DNA, the CDR3 is TGTGCCTTGTGGGAGGGAGAACAAGAGTTGGGCAAGAAAATCAAGGTATTT. This chain links TRGV9 with TRGJP. Here the J gene was assigned by germline matching of the DNA, as TCRdb has none. Germline-derived CDR1 and CDR2 are GITISATS and ISYDGTV (reference sequence). The CDR3 covers 17 residues.

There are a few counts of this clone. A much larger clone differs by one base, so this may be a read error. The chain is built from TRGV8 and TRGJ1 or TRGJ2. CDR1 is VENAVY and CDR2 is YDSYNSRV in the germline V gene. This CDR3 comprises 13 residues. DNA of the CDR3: TGTGCCCCCTGGGACCCCACTTATTATAAGAAACTCTTT. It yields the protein CAPWDPTYYKKLF.

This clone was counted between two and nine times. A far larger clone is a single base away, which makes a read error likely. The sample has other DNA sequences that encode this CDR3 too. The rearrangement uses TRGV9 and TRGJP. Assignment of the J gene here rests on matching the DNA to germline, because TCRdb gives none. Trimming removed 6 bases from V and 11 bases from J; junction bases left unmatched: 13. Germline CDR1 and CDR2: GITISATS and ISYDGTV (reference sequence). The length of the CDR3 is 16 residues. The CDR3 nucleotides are TGTGCCTTGTGGACTACGAGGGAGCTGGGCAAAAAAATCAAGGTATTT. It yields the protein CALWTTRELGKKIKVF.

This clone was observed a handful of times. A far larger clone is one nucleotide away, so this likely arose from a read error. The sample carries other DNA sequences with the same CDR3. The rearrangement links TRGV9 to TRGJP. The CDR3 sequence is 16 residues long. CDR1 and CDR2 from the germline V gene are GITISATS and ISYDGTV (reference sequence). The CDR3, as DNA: TGTGCCTTGTGGGAAAGCGGTGAGTTGGGCAAAAAAATCAAGGTGTTT. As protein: CALWESGELGKKIKVF.

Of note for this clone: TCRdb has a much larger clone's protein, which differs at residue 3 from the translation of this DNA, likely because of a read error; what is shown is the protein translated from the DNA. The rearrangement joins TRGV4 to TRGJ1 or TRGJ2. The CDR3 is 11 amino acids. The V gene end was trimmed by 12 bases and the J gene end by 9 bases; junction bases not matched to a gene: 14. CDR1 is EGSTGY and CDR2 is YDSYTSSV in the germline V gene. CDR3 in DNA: TGTGCCGCCTTTAAGGTGGGTAAGAAACTCTTT. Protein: CAAFKVGKKLF.

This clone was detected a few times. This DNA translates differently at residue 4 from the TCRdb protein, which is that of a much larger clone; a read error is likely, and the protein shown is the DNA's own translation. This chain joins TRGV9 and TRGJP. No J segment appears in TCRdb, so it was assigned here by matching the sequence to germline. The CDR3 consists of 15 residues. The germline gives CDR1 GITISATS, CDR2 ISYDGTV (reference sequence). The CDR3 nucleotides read TGTGCCTTGCGGGAGTTAGAGTTGGGCAAAAAAATCAAGGTATTT. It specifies CALRELELGKKIKVF.

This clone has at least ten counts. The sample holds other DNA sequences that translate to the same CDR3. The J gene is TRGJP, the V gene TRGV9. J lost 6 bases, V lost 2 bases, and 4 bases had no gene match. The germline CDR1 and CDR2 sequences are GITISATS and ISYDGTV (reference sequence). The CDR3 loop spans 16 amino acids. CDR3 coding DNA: TGTGCCTTGTGGGAGGGAGGAGAGTTGGGCAAAAAAATCAAGGTATTT. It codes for CALWEGGELGKKIKVF.

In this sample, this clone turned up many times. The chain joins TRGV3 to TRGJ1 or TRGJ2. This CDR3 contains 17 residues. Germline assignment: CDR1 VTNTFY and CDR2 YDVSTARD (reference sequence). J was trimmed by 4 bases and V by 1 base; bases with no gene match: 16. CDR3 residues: CATWDSRYNDEYYKKLF. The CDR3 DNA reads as TGTGCCACCTGGGACAGTCGCTACAACGACGAGTATTATAAGAAACTCTTT.

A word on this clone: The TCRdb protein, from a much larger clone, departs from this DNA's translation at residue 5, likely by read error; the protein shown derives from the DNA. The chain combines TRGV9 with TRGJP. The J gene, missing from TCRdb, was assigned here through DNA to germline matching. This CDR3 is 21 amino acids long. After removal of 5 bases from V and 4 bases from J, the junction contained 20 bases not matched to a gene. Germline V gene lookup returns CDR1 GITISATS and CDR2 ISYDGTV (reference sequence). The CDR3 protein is CALWGGGPQTPQELGKKIKVF. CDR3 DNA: TGTGCCTTGTGGGGGGGCGGCCCCCAGACCCCCCAAGAGTTGGGCAAAAAAATCAAGGTATTT.

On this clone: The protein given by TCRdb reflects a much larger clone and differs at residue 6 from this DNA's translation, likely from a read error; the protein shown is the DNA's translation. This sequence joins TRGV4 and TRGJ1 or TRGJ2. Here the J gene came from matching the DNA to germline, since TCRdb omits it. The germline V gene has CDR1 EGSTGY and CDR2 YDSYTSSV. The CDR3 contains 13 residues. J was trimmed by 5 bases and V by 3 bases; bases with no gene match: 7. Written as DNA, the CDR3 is TGTGCCACCTGGGATAGGCTTGATTATAAGAAACTCTTT. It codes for CATWDRLDYKKLF.

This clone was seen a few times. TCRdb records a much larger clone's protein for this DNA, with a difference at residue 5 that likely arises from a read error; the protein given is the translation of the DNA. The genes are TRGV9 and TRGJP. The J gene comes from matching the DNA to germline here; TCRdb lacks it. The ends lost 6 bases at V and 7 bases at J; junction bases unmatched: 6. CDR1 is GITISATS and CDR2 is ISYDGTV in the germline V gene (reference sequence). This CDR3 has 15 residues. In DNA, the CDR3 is TGTGCCTTGTGGTATTCCGAGTTGGGCAAAAAAATCAAGGTATTT. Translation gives CALWYSELGKKIKVF.

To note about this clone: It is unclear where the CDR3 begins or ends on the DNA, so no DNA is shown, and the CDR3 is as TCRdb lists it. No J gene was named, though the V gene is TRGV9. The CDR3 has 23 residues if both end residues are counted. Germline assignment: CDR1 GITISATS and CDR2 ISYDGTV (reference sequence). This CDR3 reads CACDPKSYWDTRQMFFGTGIKLF.

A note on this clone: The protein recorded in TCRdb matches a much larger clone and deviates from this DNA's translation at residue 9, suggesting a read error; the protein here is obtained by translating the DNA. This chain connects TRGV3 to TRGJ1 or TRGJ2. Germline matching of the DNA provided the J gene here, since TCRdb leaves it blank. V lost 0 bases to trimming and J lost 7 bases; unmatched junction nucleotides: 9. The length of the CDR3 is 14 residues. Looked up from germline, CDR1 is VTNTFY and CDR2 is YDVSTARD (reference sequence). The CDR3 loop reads CATWDRRIRYKKLF. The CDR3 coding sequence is TGTGCCACCTGGGACAGGCGGATTAGGTATAAGAAACTCTTT.

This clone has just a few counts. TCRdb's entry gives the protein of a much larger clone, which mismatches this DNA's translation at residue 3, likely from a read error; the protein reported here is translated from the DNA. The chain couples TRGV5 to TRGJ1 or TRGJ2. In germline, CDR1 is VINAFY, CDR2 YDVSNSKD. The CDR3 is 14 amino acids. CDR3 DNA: TGTGCCGCCTGGGACAGCCCGAATTATTATAAGAAACTCTTT. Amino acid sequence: CAAWDSPNYYKKLF.

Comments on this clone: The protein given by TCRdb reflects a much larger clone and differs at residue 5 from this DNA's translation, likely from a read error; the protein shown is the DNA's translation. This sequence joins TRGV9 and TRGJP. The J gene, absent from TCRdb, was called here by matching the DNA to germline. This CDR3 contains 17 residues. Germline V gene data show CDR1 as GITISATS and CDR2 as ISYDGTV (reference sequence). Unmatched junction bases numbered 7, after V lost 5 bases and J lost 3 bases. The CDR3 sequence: CALWVGKQELGKKIKVF. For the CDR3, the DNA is TGTGCCTTGTGGGTGGGTAAGCAAGAGTTGGGCAAAAAAATCAAGGTATTT.

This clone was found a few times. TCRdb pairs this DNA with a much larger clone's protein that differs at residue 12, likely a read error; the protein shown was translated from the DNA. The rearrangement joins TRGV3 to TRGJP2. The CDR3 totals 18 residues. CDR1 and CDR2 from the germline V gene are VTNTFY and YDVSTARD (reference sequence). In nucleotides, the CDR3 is TGTGCCACCTGGGACAGGCTCCCATTATATAGTGGTGATTGGATCAAGACGTTT. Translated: CATWDRLPLYSGDWIKTF.

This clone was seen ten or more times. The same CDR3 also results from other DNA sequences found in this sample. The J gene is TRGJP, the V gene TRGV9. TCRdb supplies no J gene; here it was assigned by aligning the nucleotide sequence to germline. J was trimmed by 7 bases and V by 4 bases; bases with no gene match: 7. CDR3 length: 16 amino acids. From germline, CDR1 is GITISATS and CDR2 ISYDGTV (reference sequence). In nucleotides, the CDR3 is TGTGCCTTGTGGGAAGGGGGGGAGTTGGGCAAAAAAATCAAGGTATTT. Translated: CALWEGGELGKKIKVF.

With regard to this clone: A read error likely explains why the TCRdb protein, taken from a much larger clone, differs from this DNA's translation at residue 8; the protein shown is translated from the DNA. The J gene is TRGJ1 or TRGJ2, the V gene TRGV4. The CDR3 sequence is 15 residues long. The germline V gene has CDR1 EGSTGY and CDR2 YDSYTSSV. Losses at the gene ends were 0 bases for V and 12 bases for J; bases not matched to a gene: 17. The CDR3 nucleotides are TGTGCCACCTGGGATGGGCCCACTCAAGGTTTTTTGAAACTCTTT. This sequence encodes CATWDGPTQGFLKLF.

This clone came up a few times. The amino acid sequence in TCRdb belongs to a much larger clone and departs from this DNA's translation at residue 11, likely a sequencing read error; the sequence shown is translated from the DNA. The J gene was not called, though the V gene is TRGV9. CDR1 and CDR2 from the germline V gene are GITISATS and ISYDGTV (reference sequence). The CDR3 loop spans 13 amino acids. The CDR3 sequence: CALWEVYGYKRLF. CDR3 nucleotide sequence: TGTGCCTTGTGGGAGGTGTACGGATATAAGAGACTCTTT.

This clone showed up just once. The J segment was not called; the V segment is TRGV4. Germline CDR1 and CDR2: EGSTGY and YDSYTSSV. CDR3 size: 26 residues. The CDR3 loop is CATWAGRSAVEQHLLSQVSIGRIQHF. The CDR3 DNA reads TGTGCCACCTGGGCTGGAAGATCGGCAGTGGAACAACACTTGTTGTCACAGGTAAGTATCGGAAGAATACAACATTTC.